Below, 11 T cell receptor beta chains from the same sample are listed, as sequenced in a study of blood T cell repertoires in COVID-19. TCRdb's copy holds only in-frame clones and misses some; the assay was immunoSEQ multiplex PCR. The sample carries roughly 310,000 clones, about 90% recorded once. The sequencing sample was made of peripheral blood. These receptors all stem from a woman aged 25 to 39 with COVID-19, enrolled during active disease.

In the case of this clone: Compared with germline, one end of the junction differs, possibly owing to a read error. The CDR3 sequence is CVSSTTGEAFF. The DNA of the CDR3 is TGTGTCAGCAGCACGACAGGTGAAGCTTTCTTT. The genes are TRBV5-4 and TRBJ1-1; D may be TRBD1 (6 bases). This CDR3 is built from 11 residues. Germline loops: CDR1 SGHNT, CDR2 YYREEE (reference sequence).

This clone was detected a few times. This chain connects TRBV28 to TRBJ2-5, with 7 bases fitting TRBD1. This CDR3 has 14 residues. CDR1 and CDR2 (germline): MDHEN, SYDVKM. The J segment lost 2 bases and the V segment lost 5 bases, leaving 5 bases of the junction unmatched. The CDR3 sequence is CASSHGTAQETQYF. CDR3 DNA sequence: TGTGCCAGCAGTCACGGGACAGCACAAGAGACCCAGTACTTC.

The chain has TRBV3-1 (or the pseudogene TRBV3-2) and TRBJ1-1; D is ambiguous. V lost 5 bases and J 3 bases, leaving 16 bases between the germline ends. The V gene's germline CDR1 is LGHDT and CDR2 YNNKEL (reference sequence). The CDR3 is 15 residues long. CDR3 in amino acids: CASSAEGAWDTEAFF. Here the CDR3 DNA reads TGTGCCAGCAGCGCCGAGGGTGCCTGGGACACTGAAGCTTTCTTT.

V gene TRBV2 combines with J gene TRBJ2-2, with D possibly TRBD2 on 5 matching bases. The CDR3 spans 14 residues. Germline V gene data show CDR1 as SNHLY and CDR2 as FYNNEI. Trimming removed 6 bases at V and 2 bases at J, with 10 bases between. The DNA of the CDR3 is TGTGCCAGCAGCGGACTCACTAACACCGGGGAGCTGTTTTTT. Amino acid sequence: CASSGLTNTGELFF.

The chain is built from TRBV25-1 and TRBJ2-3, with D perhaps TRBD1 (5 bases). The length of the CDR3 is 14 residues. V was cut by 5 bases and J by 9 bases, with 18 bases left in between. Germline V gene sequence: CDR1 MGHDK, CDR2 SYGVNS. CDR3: CASSSPPLAGTQYF. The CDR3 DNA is TGTGCCAGCAGTTCTCCTCCGCTCGCAGGGACGCAGTATTTT. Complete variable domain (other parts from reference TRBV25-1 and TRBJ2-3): EADIYQTPRYLVIGTGKKITLECSQTMGHDKMYWYQQDPGMELHLIHYSYGVNSTEKGDLSSESTVSRIRTEHFPLTLESARPSHTSQYLCASSSPPLAGTQYFGPGTRLTVL.

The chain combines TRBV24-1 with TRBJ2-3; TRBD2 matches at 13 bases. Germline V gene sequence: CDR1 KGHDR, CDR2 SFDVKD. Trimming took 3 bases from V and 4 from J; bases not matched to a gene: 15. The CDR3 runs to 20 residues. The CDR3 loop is CATSDPRISGTSGIPDTQYF. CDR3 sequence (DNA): TGTGCCACCAGTGATCCGCGGATTTCCGGGACTAGCGGGATCCCAGATACGCAGTATTTT.

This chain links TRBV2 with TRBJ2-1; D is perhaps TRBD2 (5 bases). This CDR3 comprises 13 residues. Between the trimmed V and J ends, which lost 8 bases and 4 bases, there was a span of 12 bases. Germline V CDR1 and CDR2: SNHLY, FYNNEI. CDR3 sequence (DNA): TGTGCCAGCCACGTTAGCGCATACAATGAGCAGTTCTTC. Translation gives CASHVSAYNEQFF.

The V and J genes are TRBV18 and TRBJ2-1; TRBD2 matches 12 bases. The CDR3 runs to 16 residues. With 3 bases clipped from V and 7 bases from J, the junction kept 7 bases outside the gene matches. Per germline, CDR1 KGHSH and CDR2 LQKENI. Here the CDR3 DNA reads TGTGCCAGCTCACCTTTGACTAGCGGGAGTGGGAATGAGCAGTTCTTC. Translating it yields CASSPLTSGSGNEQFF.

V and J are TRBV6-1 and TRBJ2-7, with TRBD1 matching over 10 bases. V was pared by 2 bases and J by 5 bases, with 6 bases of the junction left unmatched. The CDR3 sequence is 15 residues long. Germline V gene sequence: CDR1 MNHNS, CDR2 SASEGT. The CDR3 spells CASSETSDRGHEQYF. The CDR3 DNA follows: TGTGCCAGCAGTGAAACCTCCGACAGGGGGCACGAGCAGTACTTC.

CDR3 residues: CASSQGLAGDAGELFF. The DNA for the CDR3 is TGTGCCAGCAGCCAAGGACTAGCGGGAGACGCCGGGGAGCTGTTTTTT. The J gene is TRBJ2-2, the V gene TRBV3-1 (or the pseudogene TRBV3-2), with TRBD2 identical over 12 bases. Losses at the gene ends were 1 base for V and 6 bases for J; bases not matched to a gene: 3. There are 16 residues in the CDR3. CDR1 is LGHDT and CDR2 is YNNKEL in the germline V gene (reference sequence).

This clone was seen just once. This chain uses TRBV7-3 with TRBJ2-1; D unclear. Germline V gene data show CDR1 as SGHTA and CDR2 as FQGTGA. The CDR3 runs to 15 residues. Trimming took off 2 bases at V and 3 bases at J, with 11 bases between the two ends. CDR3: CASSLVAASYNEQFF. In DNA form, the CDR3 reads TGTGCCAGCAGCTTAGTCGCGGCTAGCTACAATGAGCAGTTCTTC.